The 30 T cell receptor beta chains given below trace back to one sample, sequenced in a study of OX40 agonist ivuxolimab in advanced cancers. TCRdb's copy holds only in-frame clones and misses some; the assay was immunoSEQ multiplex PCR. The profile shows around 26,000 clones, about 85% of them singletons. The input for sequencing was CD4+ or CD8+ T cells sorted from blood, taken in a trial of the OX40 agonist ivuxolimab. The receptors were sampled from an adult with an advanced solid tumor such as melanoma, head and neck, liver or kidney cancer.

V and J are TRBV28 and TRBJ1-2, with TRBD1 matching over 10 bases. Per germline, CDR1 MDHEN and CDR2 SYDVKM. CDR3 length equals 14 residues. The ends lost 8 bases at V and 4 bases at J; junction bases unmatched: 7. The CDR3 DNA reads TGTGCCAGCCGGGGGACAGGGGAAACCTATGGCTACACCTTC. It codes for CASRGTGETYGYTF.

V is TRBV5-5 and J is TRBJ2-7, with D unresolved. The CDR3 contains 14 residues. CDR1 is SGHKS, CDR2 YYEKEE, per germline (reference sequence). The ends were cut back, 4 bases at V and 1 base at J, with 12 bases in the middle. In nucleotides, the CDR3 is TGTGCCAGCAGCGCTCCGGGCCTGTCCTACGAGCAGTACTTC. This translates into CASSAPGLSYEQYF.

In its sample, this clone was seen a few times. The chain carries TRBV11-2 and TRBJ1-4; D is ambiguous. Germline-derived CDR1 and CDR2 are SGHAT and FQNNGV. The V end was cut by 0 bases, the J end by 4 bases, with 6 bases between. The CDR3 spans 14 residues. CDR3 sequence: CASSLDAFNEKLFF. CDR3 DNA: TGTGCCAGCAGCTTAGATGCATTTAATGAAAAACTGTTTTTT.

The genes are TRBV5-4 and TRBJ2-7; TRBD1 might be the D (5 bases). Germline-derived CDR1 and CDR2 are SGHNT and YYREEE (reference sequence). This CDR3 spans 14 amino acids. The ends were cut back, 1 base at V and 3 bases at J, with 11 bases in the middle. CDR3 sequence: CASSLYTGSYEQYF. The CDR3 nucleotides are TGTGCCAGCAGCTTGTACACAGGAAGCTACGAGCAGTACTTC.

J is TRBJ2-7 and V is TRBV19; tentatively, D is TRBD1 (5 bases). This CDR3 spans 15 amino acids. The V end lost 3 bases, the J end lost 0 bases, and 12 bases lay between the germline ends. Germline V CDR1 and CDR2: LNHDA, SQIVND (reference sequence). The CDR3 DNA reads TGTGCCAGTAGTATGGGGTCAGGGCTCTCCTACGAGCAGTACTTC. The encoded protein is CASSMGSGLSYEQYF.

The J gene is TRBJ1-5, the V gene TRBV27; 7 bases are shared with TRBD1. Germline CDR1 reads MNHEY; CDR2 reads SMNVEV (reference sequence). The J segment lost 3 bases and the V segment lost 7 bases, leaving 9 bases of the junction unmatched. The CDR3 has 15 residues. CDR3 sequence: CASKGLTGHNQPQHF. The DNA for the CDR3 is TGTGCCAGCAAGGGGTTGACAGGGCACAATCAGCCCCAGCATTTT.

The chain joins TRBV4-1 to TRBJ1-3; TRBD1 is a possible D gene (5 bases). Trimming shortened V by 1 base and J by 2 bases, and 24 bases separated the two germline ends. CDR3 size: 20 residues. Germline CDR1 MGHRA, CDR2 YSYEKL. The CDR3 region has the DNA TGCGCCAGCAGCCAAGTGCAAGGGGTGAGGACTTCATTCCCTGGAAACACCATATATTTT. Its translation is CASSQVQGVRTSFPGNTIYF.

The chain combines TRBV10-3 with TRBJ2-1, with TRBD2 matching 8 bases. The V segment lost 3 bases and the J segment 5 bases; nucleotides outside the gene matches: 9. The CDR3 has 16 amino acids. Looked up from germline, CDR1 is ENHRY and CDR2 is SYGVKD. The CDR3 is CAISERGAGDDNEQFF. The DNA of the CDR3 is TGTGCCATCAGTGAAAGAGGAGCGGGGGATGACAATGAGCAGTTCTTC.

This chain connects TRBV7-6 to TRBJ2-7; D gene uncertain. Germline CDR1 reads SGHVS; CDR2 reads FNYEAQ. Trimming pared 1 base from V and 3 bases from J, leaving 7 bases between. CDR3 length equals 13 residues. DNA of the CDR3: TGTGCCAGCAGCTTAGGGCAGGACTACGAGCAGTACTTC. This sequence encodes CASSLGQDYEQYF.

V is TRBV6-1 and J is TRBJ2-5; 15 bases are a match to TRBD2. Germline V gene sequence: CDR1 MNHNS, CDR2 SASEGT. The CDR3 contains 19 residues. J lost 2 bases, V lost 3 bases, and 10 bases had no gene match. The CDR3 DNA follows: TGTGCCAGCAGTGAGATTGCGGGACTAGCGGGGGGCCCACAAGAGACCCAGTACTTC. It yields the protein CASSEIAGLAGGPQETQYF.

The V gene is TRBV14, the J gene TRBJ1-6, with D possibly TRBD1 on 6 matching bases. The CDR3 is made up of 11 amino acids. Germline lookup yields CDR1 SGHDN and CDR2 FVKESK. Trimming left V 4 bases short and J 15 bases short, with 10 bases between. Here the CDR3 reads CASSPGGLLHF. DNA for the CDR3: TGTGCCAGCAGCCCGGGGGGCCTCCTCCACTTT.

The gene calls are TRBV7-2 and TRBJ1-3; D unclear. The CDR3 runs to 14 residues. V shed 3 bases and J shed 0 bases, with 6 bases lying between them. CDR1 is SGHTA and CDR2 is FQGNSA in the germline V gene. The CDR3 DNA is TGTGCCAGCAGCTTCCTGAGCTCTGGAAACACCATATATTTT. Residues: CASSFLSSGNTIYF.

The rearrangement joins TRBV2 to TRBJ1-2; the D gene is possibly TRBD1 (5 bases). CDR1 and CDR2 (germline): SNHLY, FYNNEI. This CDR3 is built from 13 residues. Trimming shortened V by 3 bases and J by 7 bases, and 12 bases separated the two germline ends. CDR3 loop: CASSDRDRRGYTF. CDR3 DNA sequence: TGTGCCAGCAGTGACAGGGATCGCCGTGGCTACACCTTC.

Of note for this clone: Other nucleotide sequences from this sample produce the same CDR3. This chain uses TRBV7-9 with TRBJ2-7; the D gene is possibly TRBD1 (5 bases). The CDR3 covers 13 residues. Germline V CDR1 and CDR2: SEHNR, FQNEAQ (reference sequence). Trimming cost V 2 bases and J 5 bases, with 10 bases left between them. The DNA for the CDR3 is TGTGCCAGCAGCTTAAGGGGAATTGACGAGCAGTACTTC. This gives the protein CASSLRGIDEQYF. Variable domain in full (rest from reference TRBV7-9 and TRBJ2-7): DTGVSQNPRHKITKRGQNVTFRCDPISEHNRLYWYRQTLGQGPEFLTYFQNEAQLEKSRLLSDRFSAERPKGSFSTLEIQRTEQGDSAMYLCASSLRGIDEQYFGPGTRLTVT.

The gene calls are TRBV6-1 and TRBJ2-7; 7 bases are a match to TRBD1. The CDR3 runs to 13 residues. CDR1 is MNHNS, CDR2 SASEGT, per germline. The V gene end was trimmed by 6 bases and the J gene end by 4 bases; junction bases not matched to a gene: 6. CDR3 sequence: CASSPGQKYEQYF. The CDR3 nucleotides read TGTGCCAGCAGCCCGGGACAGAAATACGAGCAGTACTTC.

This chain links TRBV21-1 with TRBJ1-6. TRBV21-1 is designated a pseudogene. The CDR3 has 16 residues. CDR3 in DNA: TGTGCCAGCAGCAAAGGATTGGAGGCCTATAATTCACCCCTCCACTTT. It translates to CASSKGLEAYNSPLHF.

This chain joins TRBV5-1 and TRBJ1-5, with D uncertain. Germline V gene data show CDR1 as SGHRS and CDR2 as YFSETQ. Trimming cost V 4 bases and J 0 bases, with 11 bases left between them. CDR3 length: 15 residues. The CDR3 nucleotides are TGCGCCAGCAGCCCGGAGATGCATAGCAATCAGCCCCAGCATTTT. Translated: CASSPEMHSNQPQHF.

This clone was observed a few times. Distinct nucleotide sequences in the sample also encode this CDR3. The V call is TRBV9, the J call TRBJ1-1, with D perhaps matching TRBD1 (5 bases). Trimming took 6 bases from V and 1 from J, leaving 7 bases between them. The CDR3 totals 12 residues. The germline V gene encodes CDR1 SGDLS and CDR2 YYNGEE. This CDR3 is CASTGPNTEAFF. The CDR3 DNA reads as TGTGCCAGCACAGGGCCGAACACTGAAGCTTTCTTT.

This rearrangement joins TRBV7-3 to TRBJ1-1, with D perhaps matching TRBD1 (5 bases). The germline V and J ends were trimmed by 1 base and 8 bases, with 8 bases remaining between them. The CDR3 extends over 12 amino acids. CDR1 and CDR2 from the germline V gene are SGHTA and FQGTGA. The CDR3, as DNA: TGTGCCAGCAGCTTAATTACAGGAGAAGCTTTCTTT. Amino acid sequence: CASSLITGEAFF.

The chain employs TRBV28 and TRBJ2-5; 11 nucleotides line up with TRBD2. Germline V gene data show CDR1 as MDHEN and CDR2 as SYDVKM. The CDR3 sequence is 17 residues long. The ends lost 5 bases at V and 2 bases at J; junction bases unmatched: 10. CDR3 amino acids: CASSQAPLAGGQETQYF. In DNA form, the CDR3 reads TGTGCCAGCAGTCAGGCCCCCCTAGCGGGGGGTCAAGAGACCCAGTACTTC. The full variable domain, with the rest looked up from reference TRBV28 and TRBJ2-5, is DVKVTQSSRYLVKRTGEKVFLECVQDMDHENMFWYRQDPGLGLRLIYFSYDVKMKEKGDIPEGYSVSREKKERFSLILESASTNQTSMYLCASSQAPLAGGQETQYFGPGTRLLVL.

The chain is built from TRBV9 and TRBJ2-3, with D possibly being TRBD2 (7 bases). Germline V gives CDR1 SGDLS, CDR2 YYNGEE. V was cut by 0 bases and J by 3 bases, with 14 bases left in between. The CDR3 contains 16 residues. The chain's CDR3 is CASSVAGGLHTDTQYF. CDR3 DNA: TGTGCCAGCAGCGTAGCGGGGGGCCTCCATACAGATACGCAGTATTTT.

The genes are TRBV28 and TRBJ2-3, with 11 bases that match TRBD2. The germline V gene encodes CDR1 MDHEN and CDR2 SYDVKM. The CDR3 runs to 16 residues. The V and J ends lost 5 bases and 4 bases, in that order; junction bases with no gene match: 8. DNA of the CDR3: TGTGCCAGCAGTATCCCGGGACTAGCGGTTTCAGATACGCAGTATTTT. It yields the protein CASSIPGLAVSDTQYF.

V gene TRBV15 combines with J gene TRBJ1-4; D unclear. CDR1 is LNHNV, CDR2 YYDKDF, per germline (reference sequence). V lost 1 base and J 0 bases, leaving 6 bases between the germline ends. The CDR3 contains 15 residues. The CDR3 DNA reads TGTGCCACCAGCAGAGGGATTGCAACTAATGAAAAACTGTTTTTT. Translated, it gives CATSRGIATNEKLFF.

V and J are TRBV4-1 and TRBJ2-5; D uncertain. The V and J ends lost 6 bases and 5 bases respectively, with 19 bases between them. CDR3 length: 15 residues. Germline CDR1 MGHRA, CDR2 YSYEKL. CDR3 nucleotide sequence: TGCGCCAGCAGTTTCACGGTAGATTTACGGGAGACCCAGTACTTC. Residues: CASSFTVDLRETQYF.

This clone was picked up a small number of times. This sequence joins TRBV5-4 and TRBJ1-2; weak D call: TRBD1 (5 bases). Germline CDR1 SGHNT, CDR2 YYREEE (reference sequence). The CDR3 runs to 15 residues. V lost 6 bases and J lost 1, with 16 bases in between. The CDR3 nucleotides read TGTGCCAGCATCATACAGGCTCCCCTTAACTATGGCTACACCTTC. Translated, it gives CASIIQAPLNYGYTF.

CDR3 amino acids: CASSYQGFTEAFF. CDR3 sequence (DNA): TGTGCCAGCAGCTACCAGGGGTTCACTGAAGCTTTCTTT. The V call is TRBV11-2, the J call TRBJ1-1, with a possible D match to TRBD1 (6 bases). CDR3 length: 13 amino acids. CDR1 and CDR2 (germline): SGHAT, FQNNGV. V was cut by 4 bases and J by 4 bases, with 10 bases left in between.

This chain's CDR3 is CASSTRTQYNSPLHF. CDR3 DNA: TGTGCCAGTAGTACGCGGACACAGTATAATTCACCCCTCCACTTT. The chain joins TRBV19 to TRBJ1-6; D perhaps matches TRBD1 (5 bases). The CDR3 runs to 15 residues. With 4 bases removed from V and 4 bases from J, the gap between germline ends came to 11 bases. Germline V gene sequence: CDR1 LNHDA, CDR2 SQIVND (reference sequence).

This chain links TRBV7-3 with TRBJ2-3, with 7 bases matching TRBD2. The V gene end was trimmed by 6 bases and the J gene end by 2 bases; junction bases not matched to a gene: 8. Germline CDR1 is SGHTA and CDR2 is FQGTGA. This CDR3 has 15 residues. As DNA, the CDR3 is TGTGCCAGCAGTTTCGGGGGAGGGGCCACAGATACGCAGTATTTT. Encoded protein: CASSFGGGATDTQYF.

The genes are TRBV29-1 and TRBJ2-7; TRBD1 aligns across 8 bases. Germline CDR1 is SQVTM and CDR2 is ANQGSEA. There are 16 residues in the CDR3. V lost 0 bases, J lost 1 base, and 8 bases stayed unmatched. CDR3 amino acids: CSVEEPRTGKSYEQYF. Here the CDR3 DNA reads TGCAGCGTTGAAGAACCCCGGACAGGGAAGTCCTACGAGCAGTACTTC.

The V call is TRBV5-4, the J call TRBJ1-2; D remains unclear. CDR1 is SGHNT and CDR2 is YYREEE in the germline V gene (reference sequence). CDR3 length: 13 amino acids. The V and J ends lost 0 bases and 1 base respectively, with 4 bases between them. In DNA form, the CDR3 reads TGTGCCAGCAGCTTGGGTTATAACTATGGCTACACCTTC. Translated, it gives CASSLGYNYGYTF.